This entry lists 12 T cell receptor beta chains sequenced from one sample in a study of blood T cell repertoires in COVID-19. Only in-frame clones appear in the TCRdb table, and some are missing; sequencing was by immunoSEQ multiplex PCR. The sample shows approximately 260,000 clones, approximately 86% of them seen only once. What was sequenced was PBMCs or T cells enriched from blood (not recorded which). The receptors originated from a middle-aged woman with acute COVID-19.

This chain connects TRBV11-2 to TRBJ2-2, with D possibly TRBD1 on 5 matching bases. Germline V gene sequence: CDR1 SGHAT, CDR2 FQNNGV. V lost 5 bases, J lost 0 bases, and 13 bases lay in between. CDR3 length equals 16 residues. The CDR3 DNA is TGTGCCAGCAGCCACTACGGCAGGGCGAACACCGGGGAGCTGTTTTTT. It encodes CASSHYGRANTGELFF.

The chain has TRBV11-3 and TRBJ2-7, with 7 bases lining up with TRBD2. Germline-derived CDR1 and CDR2 are SGHNT and YENEEA. With 6 bases clipped from V and 0 bases from J, the junction kept 8 bases outside the gene matches. This CDR3 comprises 15 residues. The DNA for the CDR3 is TGTGCCAGCAGTCGTGGGACTACCTCCTCCTACGAGCAGTACTTC. Encoded protein: CASSRGTTSSYEQYF.

This chain joins TRBV9 and TRBJ2-1; the match to TRBD2 covers 12 bases. Unmatched junction bases numbered 13, after V lost 0 bases and J lost 0 bases. The CDR3 sequence is 21 residues long. Germline values: CDR1 SGDLS, CDR2 YYNGEE. DNA for the CDR3: TGTGCCAGCAGCGTAGGAGGGCCGGGACTAGCGGGCCGCGGCTCCTACAATGAGCAGTTCTTC. This codes for CASSVGGPGLAGRGSYNEQFF.

The chain is built from TRBV25-1 and TRBJ2-7, with D perhaps matching TRBD1 (5 bases). V was cut by 3 bases and J by 0 bases, with 12 bases left in between. CDR1 and CDR2 (germline): MGHDK, SYGVNS. This CDR3 region has 15 residues. The CDR3 region has the DNA TGTGCCAGCAGTGACCAGACAGAAGGCTCCTACGAGCAGTACTTC. This gives the protein CASSDQTEGSYEQYF.

The V and J genes are TRBV7-8 and TRBJ2-7; 10 bases align to TRBD2. Germline trimming cut 2 bases from V and 5 bases from J; bases unmatched to any gene: 12. Germline CDR1 reads SGHVS; CDR2 reads FQNEAQ. The CDR3 runs to 17 residues. This CDR3 is CASSLFGLASGSHEQYF. DNA of the CDR3: TGTGCCAGCAGCTTATTCGGCCTCGCTAGCGGGAGTCACGAGCAGTACTTC.

V and J are TRBV5-1 and TRBJ2-5, with 8 positions matching TRBD1. Germline V lookup: CDR1 SGHRS, CDR2 YFSETQ. J was trimmed by 2 bases and V by 5 bases; bases with no gene match: 11. CDR3 length: 16 amino acids. The CDR3 coding sequence is TGCGCCAGCAGGGTGACGGGACAGGTTTTTCAAGAGACCCAGTACTTC. Amino acids: CASRVTGQVFQETQYF.

The gene calls are TRBV5-1 and TRBJ2-1, with D maybe TRBD1 (6 bases). Deletions cut 4 bases from V and 4 bases from J, with 12 bases between. This CDR3 has 14 amino acids. Germline V lookup: CDR1 SGHRS, CDR2 YFSETQ. CDR3 protein: CASSLNRVYNEQFF. The CDR3, as DNA: TGCGCCAGCAGCCTGAACAGGGTTTACAATGAGCAGTTCTTC.

The chain uses TRBV10-3 and TRBJ2-7, with D maybe TRBD2 (6 bases). The V end was cut by 3 bases, the J end by 0 bases, with 9 bases between. CDR1 is ENHRY, CDR2 SYGVKD, per germline. CDR3 length: 14 amino acids. This CDR3 reads CAISDAGTSYEQYF. DNA for the CDR3: TGTGCCATCAGTGACGCGGGAACCTCCTACGAGCAGTACTTC.

This chain joins TRBV6-5 and TRBJ2-2; 10 bases map to TRBD1. Germline CDR1 MNHEY, CDR2 SVGAGI. V dropped 7 bases and J dropped 4; count of bases not matched to a gene: 3. The CDR3 contains 14 residues. The CDR3 loop is CASTGQGTTGELFF. In DNA, the CDR3 is TGTGCCAGCACGGGACAGGGGACCACCGGGGAGCTGTTTTTT.

The gene calls are TRBV7-8 and TRBJ2-7, with D perhaps TRBD1 (6 bases). Deletions cut 1 base from V and 2 bases from J, with 9 bases between. The CDR3 runs to 14 residues. CDR1 and CDR2 from the germline V gene are SGHVS and FQNEAQ. The CDR3 DNA sequence: TGTGCCAGCAGCTTAGGGGGGCCCCCCTACGAGCAGTACTTC. Its translation: CASSLGGPPYEQYF.

The chain is built from TRBV2 and TRBJ2-7; D unclear. The V and J ends lost 9 bases and 2 bases respectively, with 14 bases between them. The CDR3 covers 13 residues. Germline V gives CDR1 SNHLY, CDR2 FYNNEI. The CDR3 DNA is TGTGCCAGTGCTGCAGGCCCCACCTACGAGCAGTACTTC. Its translation is CASAAGPTYEQYF.

The rearrangement uses TRBV6-1 and TRBJ2-5; 7 nucleotides agree with TRBD1. Germline V lookup: CDR1 MNHNS, CDR2 SASEGT. CDR3 length equals 16 residues. V trimming: 1 base; J trimming: 5 bases; junction bases outside the gene matches: 10. The CDR3 bases are TGTGCCAGCAGTGAAGTATACAGGGGAGCGGAGGAGACCCAGTACTTC. This translates into CASSEVYRGAEETQYF.